This TCR beta chain emerged from a study of radiotherapy plus CTLA-4 blockade in lung cancer. TCRdb's table, derived via immunoSEQ multiplex PCR, lists solely in-frame clones and lacks some. Altogether about 60,000 clones are present, 75% to 85% being singletons, with the ten largest covering about 4%. CDR1 and CDR2 from the germline V gene are SGHNT and YYREEE (reference sequence). The CDR3 consists of 13 residues. Trimming removed 4 bases from V and 8 bases from J, with 15 bases in between. The chain has TRBV5-4 and TRBJ1-2; the D gene is possibly TRBD1 (5 bases). The sequenced sample was peripheral blood, obtained from a patient treated with radiotherapy plus ipilimumab. This sequence originates from a human donor with non-small cell lung cancer who had a partial response to radiotherapy plus ipilimumab. CDR3: CASSLGGALGYTF. CDR3 sequence (DNA): TGTGCCAGCAGCCTCGGCGGGGCGCTAGGCTACACCTTC.